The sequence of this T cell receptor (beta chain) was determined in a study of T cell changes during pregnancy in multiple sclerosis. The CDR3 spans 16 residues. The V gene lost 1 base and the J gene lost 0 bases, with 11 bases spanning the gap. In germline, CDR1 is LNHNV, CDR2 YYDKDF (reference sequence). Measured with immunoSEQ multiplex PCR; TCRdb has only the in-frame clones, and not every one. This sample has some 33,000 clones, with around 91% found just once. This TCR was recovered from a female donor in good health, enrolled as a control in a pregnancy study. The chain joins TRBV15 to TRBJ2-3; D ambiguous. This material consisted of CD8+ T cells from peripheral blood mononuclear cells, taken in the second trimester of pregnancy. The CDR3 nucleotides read TGTGCCACCAGCAGAGTACCAGACTCTAGCACAGATACGCAGTATTTT. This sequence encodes CATSRVPDSSTDTQYF.